Here is one T cell receptor (beta chain) with its context. Its antigen is not identified. The source of the sample is a study of T-cell memory formation after mild COVID-19. Background on the study: TCR clusters showed largely donor specificity. Regarding the study as a whole: Pre-infection memory showed some responding clones, and this suggested that cross-reactive memory joined. A second wave expanding day 15 to 37 was CD4+-biased; contracting clones were balanced.

Germline CDR1 LNHNV, CDR2 YYDKDF (reference sequence). The CDR3 extends over 15 amino acids. With V trimmed by 1 base and J by 2 bases, 5 bases remained unmatched. Constant-segment primers and 5'RACE yielded cDNA libraries for TCR alpha and TCR beta, each carrying sample barcodes and UMIs. MiXCR, applied by TCRdb to the 5' RACE reads, yields one record per CDR3 protein. This sample has 540,000 or so distinct CDR3 sequences; around 20% occur once, and the top ten carry around 12%. The clonotype originates from an adult woman who had mild COVID-19 (a few samples of this study predate the infection). Cell type and time point are not known. Sequencing input: PBMCs or a T cell subset sorted from them (not recorded which). This chain joins TRBV15 and TRBJ2-7, with 7 bases lining up with TRBD1. The CDR3 sequence is CATSRVRDSTYEQYF. The CDR3 nucleotides read TGTGCCACCAGCAGAGTCCGGGACAGCACCTACGAGCAGTACTTC.